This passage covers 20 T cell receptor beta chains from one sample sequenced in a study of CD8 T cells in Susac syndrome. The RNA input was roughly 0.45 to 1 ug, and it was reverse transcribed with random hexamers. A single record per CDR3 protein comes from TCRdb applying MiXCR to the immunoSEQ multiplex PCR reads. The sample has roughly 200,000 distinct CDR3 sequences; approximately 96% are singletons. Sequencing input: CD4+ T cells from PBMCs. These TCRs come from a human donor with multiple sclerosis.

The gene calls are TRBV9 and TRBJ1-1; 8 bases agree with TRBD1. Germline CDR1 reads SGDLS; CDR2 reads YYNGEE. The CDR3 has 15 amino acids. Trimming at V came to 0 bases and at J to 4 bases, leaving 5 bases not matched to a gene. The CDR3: CASSVGDRRPTEAFF. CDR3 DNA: TGTGCCAGCAGCGTAGGGGACAGGAGGCCCACTGAAGCTTTCTTT. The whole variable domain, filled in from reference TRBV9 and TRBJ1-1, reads DSGVTQTPKHLITATGQRVTLRCSPRSGDLSVYWYQQSLDQGLQFLIQYYNGEERAKGNILERFSAQQFPDLHSELNLSSLELGDSALYFCASSVGDRRPTEAFFGQGTRLTVV.

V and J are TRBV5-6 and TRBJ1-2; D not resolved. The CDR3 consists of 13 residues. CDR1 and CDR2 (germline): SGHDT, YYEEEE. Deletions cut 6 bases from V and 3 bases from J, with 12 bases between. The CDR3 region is CASTRRVYYGYTF. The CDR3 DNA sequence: TGTGCCAGCACCCGCCGGGTCTACTATGGCTACACCTTC. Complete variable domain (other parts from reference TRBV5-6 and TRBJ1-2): DAGVTQSPTHLIKTRGQQVTLRCSPKSGHDTVSWYQQALGQGPQFIFQYYEEEERQRGNFPDRFSGHQFPNYSSELNVNALLLGDSALYLCASTRRVYYGYTFGSGTRLTVV.

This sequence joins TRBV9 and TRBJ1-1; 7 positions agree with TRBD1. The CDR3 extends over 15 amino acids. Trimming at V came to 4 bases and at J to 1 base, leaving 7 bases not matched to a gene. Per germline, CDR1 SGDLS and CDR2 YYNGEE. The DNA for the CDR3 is TGTGCCAGCAGCACCCTTGGACAGGAGAACACTGAAGCTTTCTTT. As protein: CASSTLGQENTEAFF.

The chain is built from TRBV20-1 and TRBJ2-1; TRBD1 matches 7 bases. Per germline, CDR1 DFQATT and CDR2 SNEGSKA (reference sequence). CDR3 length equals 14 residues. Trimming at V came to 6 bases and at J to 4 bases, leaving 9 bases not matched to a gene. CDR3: CSAMSRDSYNEQFF. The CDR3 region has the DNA TGCAGTGCCATGAGCCGGGACAGTTACAATGAGCAGTTCTTC.

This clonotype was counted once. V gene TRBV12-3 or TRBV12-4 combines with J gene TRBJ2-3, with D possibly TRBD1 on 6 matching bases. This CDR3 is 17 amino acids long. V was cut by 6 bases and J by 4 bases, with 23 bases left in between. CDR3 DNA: TGTGCCAGCAGCATCACCGACAGGACCTGGGGCCCAGATACGCAGTATTTT. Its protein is CASSITDRTWGPDTQYF.

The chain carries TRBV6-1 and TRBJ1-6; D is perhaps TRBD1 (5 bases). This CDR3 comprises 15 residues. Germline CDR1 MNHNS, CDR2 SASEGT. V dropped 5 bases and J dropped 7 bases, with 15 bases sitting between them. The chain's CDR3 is CASSPRTRANSPLHF. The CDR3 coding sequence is TGTGCCAGCAGTCCCCGGACACGAGCCAATTCACCCCTCCACTTT.

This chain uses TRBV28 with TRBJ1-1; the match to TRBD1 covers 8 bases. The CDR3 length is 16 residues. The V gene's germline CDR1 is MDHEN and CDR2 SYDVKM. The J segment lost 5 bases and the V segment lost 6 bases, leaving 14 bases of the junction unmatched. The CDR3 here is CASRPPPGQGGTEAFF. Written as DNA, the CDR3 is TGTGCCAGCAGGCCGCCCCCCGGACAGGGTGGGACTGAAGCTTTCTTT.

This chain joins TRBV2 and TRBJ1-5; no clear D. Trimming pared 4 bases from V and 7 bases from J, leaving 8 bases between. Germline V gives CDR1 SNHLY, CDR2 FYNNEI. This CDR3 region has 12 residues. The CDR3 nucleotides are TGTGCCAGCAGTGGGACGGAACAGCCCCAGCATTTT. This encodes CASSGTEQPQHF.

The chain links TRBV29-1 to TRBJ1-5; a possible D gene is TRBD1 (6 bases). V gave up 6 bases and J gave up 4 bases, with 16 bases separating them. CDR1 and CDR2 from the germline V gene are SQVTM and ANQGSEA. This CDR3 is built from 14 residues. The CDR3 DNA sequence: TGCAGCGTGATGACAGGTCGGGGGAATCAGCCCCAGCATTTT. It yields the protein CSVMTGRGNQPQHF.

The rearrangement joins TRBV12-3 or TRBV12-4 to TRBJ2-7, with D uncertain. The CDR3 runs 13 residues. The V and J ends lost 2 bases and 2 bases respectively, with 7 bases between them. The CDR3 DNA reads TGTGCCAGCAGTTTACTGGGCCCCTACGAGCAGTACTTC. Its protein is CASSLLGPYEQYF.

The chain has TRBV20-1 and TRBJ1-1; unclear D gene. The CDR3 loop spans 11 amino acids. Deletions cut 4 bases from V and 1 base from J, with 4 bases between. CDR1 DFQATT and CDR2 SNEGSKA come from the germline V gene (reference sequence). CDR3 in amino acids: CSANRNTEAFF. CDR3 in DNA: TGCAGTGCTAATCGGAACACTGAAGCTTTCTTT.

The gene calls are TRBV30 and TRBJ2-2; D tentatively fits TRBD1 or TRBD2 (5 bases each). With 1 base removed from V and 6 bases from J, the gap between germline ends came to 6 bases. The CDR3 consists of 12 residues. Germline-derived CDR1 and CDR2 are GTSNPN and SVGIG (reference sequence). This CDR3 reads CAWSAGPGELFF. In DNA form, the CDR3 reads TGTGCCTGGAGTGCGGGGCCCGGGGAGCTGTTTTTT.

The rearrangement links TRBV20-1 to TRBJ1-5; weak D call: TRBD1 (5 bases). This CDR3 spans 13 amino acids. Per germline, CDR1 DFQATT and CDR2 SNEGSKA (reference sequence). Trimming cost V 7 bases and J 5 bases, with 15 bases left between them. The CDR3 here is CSGAGSLDQPQHF. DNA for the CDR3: TGCAGTGGGGCAGGGTCCTTGGATCAGCCCCAGCATTTT.

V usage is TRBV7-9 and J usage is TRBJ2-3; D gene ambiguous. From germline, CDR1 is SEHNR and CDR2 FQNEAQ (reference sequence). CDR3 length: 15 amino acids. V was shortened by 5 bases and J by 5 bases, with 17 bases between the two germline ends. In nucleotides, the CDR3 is TGTGCCAGCAGCCTAACACTGGACCCGGGAGATACGCAGTATTTT. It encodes CASSLTLDPGDTQYF.

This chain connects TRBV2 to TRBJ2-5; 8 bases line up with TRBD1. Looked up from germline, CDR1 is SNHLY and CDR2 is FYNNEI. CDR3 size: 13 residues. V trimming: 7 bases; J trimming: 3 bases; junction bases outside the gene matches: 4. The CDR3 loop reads CASNGQGEETQYF. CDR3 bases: TGTGCCAGCAATGGACAGGGCGAAGAGACCCAGTACTTC.

The CDR3 nucleotides are TGTGCCACCTCGGGGGACTCCTACGAGCAGTACTTC. Its translation: CATSGDSYEQYF. V and J are TRBV2 and TRBJ2-7; weak D call: TRBD2 (6 bases). The CDR3 has 12 residues. Looked up from germline, CDR1 is SNHLY and CDR2 is FYNNEI. Trimming shortened V by 10 bases and J by 0 bases, and 10 bases separated the two germline ends.

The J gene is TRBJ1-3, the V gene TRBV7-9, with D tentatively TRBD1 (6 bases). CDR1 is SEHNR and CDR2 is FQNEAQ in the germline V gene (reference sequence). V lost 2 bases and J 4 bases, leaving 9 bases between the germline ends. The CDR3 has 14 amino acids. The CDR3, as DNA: TGTGCCAGCAGCTTACGGGACATCGGAAACACCATATATTTT. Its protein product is CASSLRDIGNTIYF.

CDR3 loop: CASSPFTDTQYF. DNA for the CDR3: TGTGCCAGCAGCCCGTTCACAGATACGCAGTATTTT. The chain is built from TRBV13 and TRBJ2-3, with D uncertain. Germline V gene data show CDR1 as PRHDT and CDR2 as FYEKMQ (reference sequence). Trimming pared 5 bases from V and 2 bases from J, leaving 5 bases between. The CDR3 consists of 12 residues. Supplemented by reference TRBV13 and TRBJ2-3, the full variable domain reads AAGVIQSPRHLIKEKRETATLKCYPIPRHDTVYWYQQGPGQDPQFLISFYEKMQSDKGSIPDRFSAQQFSDYHSELNMSSLELGDSALYFCASSPFTDTQYFGPGTRLTVL.

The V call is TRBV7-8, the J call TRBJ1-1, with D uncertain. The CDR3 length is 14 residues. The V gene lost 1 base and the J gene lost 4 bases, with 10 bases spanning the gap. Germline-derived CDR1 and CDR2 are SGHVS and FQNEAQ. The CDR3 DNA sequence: TGTGCCAGCAGCTTAGGAGTCCTGGCCACTGAAGCTTTCTTT. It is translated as CASSLGVLATEAFF.

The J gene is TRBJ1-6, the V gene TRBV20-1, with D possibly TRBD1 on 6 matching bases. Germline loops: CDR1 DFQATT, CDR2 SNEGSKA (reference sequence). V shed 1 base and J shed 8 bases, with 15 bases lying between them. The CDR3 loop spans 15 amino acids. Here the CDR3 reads CSARAQQGYDSPLHF. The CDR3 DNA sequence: TGCAGTGCTAGAGCCCAACAGGGTTATGATTCACCCCTCCACTTT.